These T cell receptor beta chains were read from a single sample in a study of blood T cell repertoires in COVID-19. The data were produced by immunoSEQ multiplex PCR, yet TCRdb's version contains in-frame clones alone and is incomplete. Here the sample spans about 44,000 clones, approximately 81% being singletons. The specimen sequenced was peripheral blood. The receptors stem from a woman between 70 and 85 years old with acute or convalescent COVID-19. The CDR3 runs from the conserved cysteine through the conserved F or W. D genes are given only for firm matches.

TRBV3-1/TRBV3-2	TRBJ2-1	NA	TGTGCCAGCAGCCCCCTGTATAGCGGCCCTTACAATGAGCAGTTCTTC	CASSPLYSGPYNEQFF
TRBV19	TRBJ2-1	NA	TGTGCCAGTAGTATCCACCCATCAGTTAATGAGCAGTTCTTC	CASSIHPSVNEQFF
TRBV9	TRBJ1-5	NA	TGTGCCAGCAGCGTAGACTTTGTTAGCAATCAGCCCCAGCATTTT	CASSVDFVSNQPQHF
TRBV30	TRBJ1-2	NA	TGTGCCTGGAGTCCACTCCCCGGGGGGGACGGTGGCTACACCTTC	CAWSPLPGGDGGYTF
TRBV10-3	TRBJ2-7	NA	TGTGCCATCAGTGTCTTCCCGACACAAACCTACGAGCAGTACTTC	CAISVFPTQTYEQYF
TRBV27	TRBJ2-1	TRBD2	TGTGCCAGCAGTCCGCCGGGACTAGCGGGATACAATGAGCAGTTCTTC	CASSPPGLAGYNEQFF
TRBV6-5	TRBJ2-5	TRBD2	TGTGCCAGCAGCCAGAGGGCGGGAGGTGAAGAGACCCAGTACTTC	CASSQRAGGEETQYF
TRBV7-2	TRBJ2-7	NA	TGTGCCAGCAGCTTAGGGGGCGGGGACAGCACGTACGAGCAGTACTTC	CASSLGGGDSTYEQYF
TRBV18	TRBJ1-4	TRBD1	TGTGCCAGCTCACCGCGGACAGGGACTAATGAAAAACTGTTTTTT	CASSPRTGTNEKLFF
TRBV21-1	TRBJ2-1	NA	TGTGCCAGCAGCAAAGTAACGGAGCGGGAGGGCTACAATGAGCAGTTCTTC	CASSKVTEREGYNEQFF
TRBV7-9	TRBJ2-7	NA	TGTGCCAGCAGCCGTCAGGGGACCTACGAGCAGTACTTC	CASSRQGTYEQYF